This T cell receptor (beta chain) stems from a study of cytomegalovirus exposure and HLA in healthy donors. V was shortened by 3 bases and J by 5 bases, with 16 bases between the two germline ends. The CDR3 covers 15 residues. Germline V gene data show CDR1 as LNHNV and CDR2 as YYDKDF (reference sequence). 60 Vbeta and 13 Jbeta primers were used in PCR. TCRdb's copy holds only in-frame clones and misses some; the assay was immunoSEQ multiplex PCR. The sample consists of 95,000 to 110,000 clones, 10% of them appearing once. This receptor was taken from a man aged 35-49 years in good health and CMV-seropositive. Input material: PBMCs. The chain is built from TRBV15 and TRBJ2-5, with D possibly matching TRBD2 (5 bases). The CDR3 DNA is TGTGCCACCAGCAGGCCGGGGTTAGTCGGGGAGACCCAGTACTTC. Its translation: CATSRPGLVGETQYF.